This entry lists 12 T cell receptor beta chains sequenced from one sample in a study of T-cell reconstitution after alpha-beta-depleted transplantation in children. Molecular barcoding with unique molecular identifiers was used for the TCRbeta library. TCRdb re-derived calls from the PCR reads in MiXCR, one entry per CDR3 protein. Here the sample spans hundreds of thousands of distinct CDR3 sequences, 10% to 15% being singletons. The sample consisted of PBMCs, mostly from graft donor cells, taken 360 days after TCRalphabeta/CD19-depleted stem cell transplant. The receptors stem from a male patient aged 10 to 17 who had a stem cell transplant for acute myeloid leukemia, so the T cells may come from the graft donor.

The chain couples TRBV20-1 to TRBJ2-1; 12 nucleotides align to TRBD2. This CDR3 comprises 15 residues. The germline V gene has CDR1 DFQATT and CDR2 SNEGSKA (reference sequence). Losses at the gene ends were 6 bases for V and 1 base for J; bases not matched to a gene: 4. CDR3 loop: CSAGTSGLSYNEQFF. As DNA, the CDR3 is TGCAGTGCAGGGACTAGCGGGTTGTCCTACAATGAGCAGTTCTTC.

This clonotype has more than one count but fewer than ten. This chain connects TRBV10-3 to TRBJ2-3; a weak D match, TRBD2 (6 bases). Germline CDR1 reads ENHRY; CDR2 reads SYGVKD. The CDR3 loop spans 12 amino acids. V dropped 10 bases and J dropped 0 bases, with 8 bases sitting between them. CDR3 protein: CARSGSTDTQYF. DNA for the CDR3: TGTGCCAGGAGCGGGAGCACAGATACGCAGTATTTT.

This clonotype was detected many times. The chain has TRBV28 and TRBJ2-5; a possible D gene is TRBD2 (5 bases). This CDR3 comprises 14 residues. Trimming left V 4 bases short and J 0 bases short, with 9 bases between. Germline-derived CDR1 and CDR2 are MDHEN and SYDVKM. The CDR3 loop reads CASSSGGYQETQYF. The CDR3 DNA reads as TGTGCCAGCAGTTCCGGAGGATACCAAGAGACCCAGTACTTC.

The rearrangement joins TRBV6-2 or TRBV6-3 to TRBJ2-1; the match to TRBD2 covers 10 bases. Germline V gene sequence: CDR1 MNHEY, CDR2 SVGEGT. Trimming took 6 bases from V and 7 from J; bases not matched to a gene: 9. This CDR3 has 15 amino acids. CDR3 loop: CASRRSGRAVNEQFF. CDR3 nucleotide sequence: TGTGCCAGCAGACGGAGCGGGAGGGCCGTTAATGAGCAGTTCTTC.

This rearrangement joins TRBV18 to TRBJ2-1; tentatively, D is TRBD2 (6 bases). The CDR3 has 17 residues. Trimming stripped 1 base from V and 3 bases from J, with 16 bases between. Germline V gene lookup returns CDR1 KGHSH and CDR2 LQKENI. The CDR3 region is CASSPLSSGVHYNEQFF. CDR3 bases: TGTGCCAGCTCACCACTGAGTAGCGGAGTCCACTACAATGAGCAGTTCTTC.

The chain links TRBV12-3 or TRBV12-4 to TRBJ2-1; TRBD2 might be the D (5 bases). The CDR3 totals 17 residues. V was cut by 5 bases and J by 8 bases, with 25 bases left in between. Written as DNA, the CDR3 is TGTGCCAGCAGTAATACCGGGGTTGAGGGCAGGCTAGATGAGCAGTTCTTC. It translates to CASSNTGVEGRLDEQFF.

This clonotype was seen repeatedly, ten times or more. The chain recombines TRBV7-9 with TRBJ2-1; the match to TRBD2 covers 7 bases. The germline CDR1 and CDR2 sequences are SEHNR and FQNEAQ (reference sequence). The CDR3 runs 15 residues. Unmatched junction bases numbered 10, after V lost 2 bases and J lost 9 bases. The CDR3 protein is CASSLLAGVGSEQFF. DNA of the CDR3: TGTGCCAGCAGCTTACTCGCGGGAGTGGGAAGTGAGCAGTTCTTC. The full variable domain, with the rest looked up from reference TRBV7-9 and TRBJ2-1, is DTGVSQNPRHKITKRGQNVTFRCDPISEHNRLYWYRQTLGQGPEFLTYFQNEAQLEKSRLLSDRFSAERPKGSFSTLEIQRTEQGDSAMYLCASSLLAGVGSEQFFGPGTRLTVL.

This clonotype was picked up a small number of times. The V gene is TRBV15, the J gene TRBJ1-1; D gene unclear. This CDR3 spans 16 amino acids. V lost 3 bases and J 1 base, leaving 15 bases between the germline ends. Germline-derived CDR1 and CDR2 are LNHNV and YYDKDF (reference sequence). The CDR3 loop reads CATSRAPERANTEAFF. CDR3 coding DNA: TGTGCCACCAGCAGGGCCCCCGAGAGAGCGAACACTGAAGCTTTCTTT.

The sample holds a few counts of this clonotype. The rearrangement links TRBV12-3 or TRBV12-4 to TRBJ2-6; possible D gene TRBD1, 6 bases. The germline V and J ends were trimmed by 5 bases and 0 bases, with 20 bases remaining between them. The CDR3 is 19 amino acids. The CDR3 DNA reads TGTGCCAGCAGTCCCTACTACAGGGAAATCTACTCTGGGGCCAACGTCCTGACTTTC. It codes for CASSPYYREIYSGANVLTF.

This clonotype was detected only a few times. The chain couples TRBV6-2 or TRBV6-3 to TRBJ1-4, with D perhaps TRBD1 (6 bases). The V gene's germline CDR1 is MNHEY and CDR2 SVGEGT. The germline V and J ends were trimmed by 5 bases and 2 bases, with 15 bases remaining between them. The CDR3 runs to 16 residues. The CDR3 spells CASSTKRQATNEKLFF. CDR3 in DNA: TGTGCCAGCAGTACCAAGAGACAGGCCACTAATGAAAAACTGTTTTTT.

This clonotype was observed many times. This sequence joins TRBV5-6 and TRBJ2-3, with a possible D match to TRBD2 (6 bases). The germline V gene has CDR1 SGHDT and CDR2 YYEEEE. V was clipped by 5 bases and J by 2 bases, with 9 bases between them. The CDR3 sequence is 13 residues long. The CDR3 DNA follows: TGTGCCAGCAGTCGGGAGACCACAGATACGCAGTATTTT. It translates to CASSRETTDTQYF.

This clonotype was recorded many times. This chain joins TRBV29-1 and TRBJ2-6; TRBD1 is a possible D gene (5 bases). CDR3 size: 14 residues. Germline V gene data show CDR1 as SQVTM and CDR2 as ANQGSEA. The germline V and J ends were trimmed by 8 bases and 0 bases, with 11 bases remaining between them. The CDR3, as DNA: TGCAGCTCAAAGGGGCTCTCTGGGGCCAACGTCCTGACTTTC. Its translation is CSSKGLSGANVLTF.